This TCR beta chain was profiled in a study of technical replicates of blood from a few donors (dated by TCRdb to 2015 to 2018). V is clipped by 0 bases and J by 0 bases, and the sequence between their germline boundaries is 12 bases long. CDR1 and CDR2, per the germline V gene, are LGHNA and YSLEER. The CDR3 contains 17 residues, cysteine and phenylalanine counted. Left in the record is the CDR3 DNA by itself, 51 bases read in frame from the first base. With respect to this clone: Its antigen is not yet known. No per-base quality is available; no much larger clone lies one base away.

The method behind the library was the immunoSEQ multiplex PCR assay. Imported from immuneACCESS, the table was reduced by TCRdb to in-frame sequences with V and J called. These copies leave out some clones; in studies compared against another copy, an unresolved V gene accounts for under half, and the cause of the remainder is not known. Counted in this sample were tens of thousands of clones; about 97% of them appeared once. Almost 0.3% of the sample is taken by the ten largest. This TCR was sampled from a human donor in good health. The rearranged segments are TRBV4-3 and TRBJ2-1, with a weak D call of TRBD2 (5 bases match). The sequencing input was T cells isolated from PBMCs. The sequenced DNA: TGCGCCAGCAGCCAAGATATTGTCAGCGGCTCCTACAATGAGCAGTTCTTC. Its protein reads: CASSQDIVSGSYNEQFF.